These 3 T cell receptor beta chains originate from one sample sequenced in a study of blood T cell repertoires in COVID-19. Produced via immunoSEQ multiplex PCR; TCRdb's table is partial and in-frame only. Of approximately 260,000 clones in the sample, under 85% were seen once. Sequencing was performed on peripheral blood. These receptors were taken from a woman aged 40 to 50 with active or convalescent COVID-19.

V is TRBV10-3 and J is TRBJ1-6; D gene ambiguous. The V end lost 6 bases, the J end lost 7 bases, and 13 bases lay between the germline ends. CDR1 and CDR2 from the germline V gene are ENHRY and SYGVKD. This CDR3 region has 14 residues. CDR3 DNA sequence: TGTGCCATCAGCAATGCCCTGGGCAATTCACCCCTCCACTTT. Amino acid sequence: CAISNALGNSPLHF.

In its sample, this clone was seen a few times. This chain uses TRBV6-5 with TRBJ2-3; maybe TRBD2 (5 bases). CDR3 length: 14 residues. Trimming stripped 7 bases from V and 0 bases from J, with 11 bases between. The germline V gene has CDR1 MNHEY and CDR2 SVGAGI. DNA of the CDR3: TGTGCCAGCACAGTCCTAGCTAGCACAGATACGCAGTATTTT. Translated: CASTVLASTDTQYF.

This clone was observed a few times. The V call is TRBV19, the J call TRBJ2-6; a possible D gene is TRBD2 (5 bases). This CDR3 has 16 amino acids. CDR1 is LNHDA, CDR2 SQIVND, per germline (reference sequence). Trimming took 5 bases from V and 4 from J, leaving 15 bases between them. The CDR3: CASSPLGVGGANVLTF. CDR3 in DNA: TGTGCCAGTAGTCCCCTCGGGGTCGGCGGGGCCAACGTCCTGACTTTC.